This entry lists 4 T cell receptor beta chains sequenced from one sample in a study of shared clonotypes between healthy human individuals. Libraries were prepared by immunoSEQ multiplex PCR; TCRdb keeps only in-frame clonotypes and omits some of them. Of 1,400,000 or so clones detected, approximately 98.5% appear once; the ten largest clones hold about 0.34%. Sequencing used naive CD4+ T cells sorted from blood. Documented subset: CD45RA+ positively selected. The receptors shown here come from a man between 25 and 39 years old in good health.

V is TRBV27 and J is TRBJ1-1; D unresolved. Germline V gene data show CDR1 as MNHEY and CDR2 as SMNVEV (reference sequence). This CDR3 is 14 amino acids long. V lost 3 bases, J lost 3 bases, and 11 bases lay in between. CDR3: CASSFGPADTEAFF. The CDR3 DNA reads TGTGCCAGCAGTTTCGGTCCGGCCGACACTGAAGCTTTCTTT.

The chain's CDR3 is CATRPGATEQETQYF. The CDR3 DNA is TGTGCCACCAGACCCGGGGCAACAGAACAAGAGACCCAGTACTTC. The chain carries TRBV15 and TRBJ2-5, with D possibly called TRBD1 or TRBD2 (5 bases each). In germline, CDR1 is LNHNV, CDR2 YYDKDF (reference sequence). This CDR3 spans 15 amino acids. Trimming shortened V by 6 bases and J by 2 bases, and 16 bases separated the two germline ends.

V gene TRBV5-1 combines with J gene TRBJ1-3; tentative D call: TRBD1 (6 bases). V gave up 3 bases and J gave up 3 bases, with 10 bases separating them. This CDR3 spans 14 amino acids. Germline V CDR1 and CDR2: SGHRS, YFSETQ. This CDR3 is CASSSGEYGNTIYF. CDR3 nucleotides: TGCGCCAGCAGCTCAGGGGAGTATGGAAACACCATATATTTT.

Here the CDR3 reads CASSFPGEQFF. The CDR3 coding sequence is TGTGCCAGCAGTTTCCCTGGGGAGCAGTTCTTC. The rearrangement uses TRBV28 and TRBJ2-1; D gene unclear. This CDR3 has 11 amino acids. Per the germline V gene, CDR1 is MDHEN and CDR2 is SYDVKM. The germline V and J ends were trimmed by 3 bases and 10 bases, with 7 bases remaining between them. Combining the CDR3 with reference TRBV28 and TRBJ2-1 gives the whole variable domain DVKVTQSSRYLVKRTGEKVFLECVQDMDHENMFWYRQDPGLGLRLIYFSYDVKMKEKGDIPEGYSVSREKKERFSLILESASTNQTSMYLCASSFPGEQFFGPGTRLTVL.